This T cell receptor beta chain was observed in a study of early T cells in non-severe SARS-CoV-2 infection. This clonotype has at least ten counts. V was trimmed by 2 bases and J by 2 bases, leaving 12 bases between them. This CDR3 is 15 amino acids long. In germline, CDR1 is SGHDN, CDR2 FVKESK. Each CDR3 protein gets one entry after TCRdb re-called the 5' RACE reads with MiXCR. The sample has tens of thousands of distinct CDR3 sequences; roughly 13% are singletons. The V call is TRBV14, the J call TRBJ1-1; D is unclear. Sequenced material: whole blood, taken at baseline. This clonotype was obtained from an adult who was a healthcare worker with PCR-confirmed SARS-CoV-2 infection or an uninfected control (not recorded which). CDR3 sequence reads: CASSQSAVFNTEAFF. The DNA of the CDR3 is TGTGCCAGCAGCCAATCGGCAGTATTTAACACTGAAGCTTTCTTT. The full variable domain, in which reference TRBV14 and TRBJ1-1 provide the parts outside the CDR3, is EAGVTQFPSHSVIEKGQTVTLRCDPISGHDNLYWYRRVMGKEIKFLLHFVKESKQDESGMPNNRFLAERTGGTYSTLKVQPAELEDSGVYFCASSQSAVFNTEAFFGQGTRLTVV.